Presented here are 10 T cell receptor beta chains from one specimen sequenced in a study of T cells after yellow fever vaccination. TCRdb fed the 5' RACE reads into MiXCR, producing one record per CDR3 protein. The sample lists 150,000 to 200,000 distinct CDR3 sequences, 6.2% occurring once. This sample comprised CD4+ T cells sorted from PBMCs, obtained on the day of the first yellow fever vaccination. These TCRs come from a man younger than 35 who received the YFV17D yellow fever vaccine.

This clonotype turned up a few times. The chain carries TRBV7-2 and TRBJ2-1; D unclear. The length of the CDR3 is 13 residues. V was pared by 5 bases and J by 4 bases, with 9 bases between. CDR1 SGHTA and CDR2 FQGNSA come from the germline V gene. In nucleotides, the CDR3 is TGTGCCAGCAGCACGACAAAATACAATGAGCAGTTCTTC. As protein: CASSTTKYNEQFF. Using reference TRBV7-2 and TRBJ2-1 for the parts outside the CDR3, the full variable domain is GAGVSQSPSNKVTEKGKDVELRCDPISGHTALYWYRQSLGQGLEFLIYFQGNSAPDKSGLPSDRFSAERTGGSVSTLTIQRTQQEDSAVYLCASSTTKYNEQFFGPGTRLTVL.

The CDR3 sequence: CASSLTQFTGELFF. The DNA of the CDR3 is TGTGCCAGCAGCTTGACTCAGTTCACCGGGGAGCTGTTTTTT. The chain links TRBV9 to TRBJ2-2; no clear D gene. V dropped 4 bases and J dropped 4 bases, with 11 bases sitting between them. Germline values: CDR1 SGDLS, CDR2 YYNGEE. CDR3 length: 14 amino acids.

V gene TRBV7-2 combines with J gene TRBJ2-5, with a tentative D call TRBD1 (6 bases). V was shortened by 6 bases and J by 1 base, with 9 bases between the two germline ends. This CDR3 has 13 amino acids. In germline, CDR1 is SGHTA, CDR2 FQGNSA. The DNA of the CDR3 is TGTGCCAGCAGACAGGGAGCCCAAGAGACCCAGTACTTC. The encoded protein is CASRQGAQETQYF.

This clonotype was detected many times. Written as DNA, the CDR3 is TGTGCCAGCAGTTTAGTGGGACAGGGGATGGATACGCAGTATTTT. Encoded protein: CASSLVGQGMDTQYF. The chain combines TRBV12-3 or TRBV12-4 with TRBJ2-3; 10 bases agree with TRBD1. V shed 1 base, J shed 6 bases, and the junction held 4 bases outside the gene matches. The CDR3 is 15 amino acids.

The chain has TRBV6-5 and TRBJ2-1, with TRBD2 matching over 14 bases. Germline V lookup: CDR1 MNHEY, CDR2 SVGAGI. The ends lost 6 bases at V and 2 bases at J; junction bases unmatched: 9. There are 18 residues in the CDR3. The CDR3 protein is CASSRGGLAGVAYNEQFF. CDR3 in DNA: TGTGCCAGCAGCCGTGGGGGACTAGCGGGGGTGGCCTACAATGAGCAGTTCTTC.

The CDR3 loop is CASSLGQGAFF. CDR3 sequence (DNA): TGTGCCAGCAGTCTCGGACAGGGAGCTTTCTTT. This chain links TRBV12-3 or TRBV12-4 with TRBJ1-1, with TRBD1 identical over 8 bases. Trimming removed 5 bases from V and 10 bases from J; junction bases left unmatched: 3. The CDR3 extends over 11 amino acids.

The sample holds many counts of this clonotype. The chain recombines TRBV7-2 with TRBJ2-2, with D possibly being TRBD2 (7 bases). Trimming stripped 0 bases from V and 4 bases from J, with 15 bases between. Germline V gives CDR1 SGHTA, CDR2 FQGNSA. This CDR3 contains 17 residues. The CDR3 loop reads CASSLALGGPGTGELFF. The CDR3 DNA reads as TGTGCCAGCAGCTTAGCGCTCGGGGGGCCGGGCACCGGGGAGCTGTTTTTT.

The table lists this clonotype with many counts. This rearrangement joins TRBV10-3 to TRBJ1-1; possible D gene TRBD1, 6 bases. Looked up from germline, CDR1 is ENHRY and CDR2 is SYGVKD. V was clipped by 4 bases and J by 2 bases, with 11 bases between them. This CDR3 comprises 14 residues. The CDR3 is CAISARTENTEAFF. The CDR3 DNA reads TGTGCCATCAGTGCGCGGACAGAAAACACTGAAGCTTTCTTT.

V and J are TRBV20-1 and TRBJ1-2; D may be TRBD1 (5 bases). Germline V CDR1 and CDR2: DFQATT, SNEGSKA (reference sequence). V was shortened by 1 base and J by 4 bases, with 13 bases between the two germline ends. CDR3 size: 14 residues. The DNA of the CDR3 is TGCAGTGCTAGAGCTAGACAGACTATCTATGGCTACACCTTC. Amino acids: CSARARQTIYGYTF.

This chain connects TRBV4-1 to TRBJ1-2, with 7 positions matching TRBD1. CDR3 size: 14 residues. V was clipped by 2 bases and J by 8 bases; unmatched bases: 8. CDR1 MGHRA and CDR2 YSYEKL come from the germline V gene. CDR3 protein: CASSQIGRGKGYTF. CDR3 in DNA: TGCGCCAGCAGCCAAATTGGCAGGGGGAAAGGCTACACCTTC.